This is a list of T cell receptor beta chains from one sample in a study of regulatory T cells in long-lasting Graves disease. Using its own MiXCR run on the multiplex PCR reads, TCRdb lists one record per CDR3 protein. The table has a few hundred thousand distinct CDR3 sequences, approximately 18% seen once. These same data were also listed under a study on T cells in Graves' hyperthyroidism and ophthalmopathy.

The source material was peripheral blood mononuclear cells (PBMCs), sampled at new diagnosis, from a patient treated with antithyroid drugs. Every receptor here comes from a woman in her twenties or thirties with Graves disease. Each CDR3 is given with its conserved first and last residue. Fields, in order: V gene, clone size, J gene, CDR3 length, D gene, CDR3 protein, CDR3 DNA. D genes are given only for firm matches. Size tells how often a clone was seen (once, few, many) or the class of an expanded clone, and some rows leave it out.

TRBV11-1	NA	TRBJ2-3	16	NA	CASSTQGGGNTDTQYF	TGCGCCAGCAGCACCCAGGGCGGGGGCAACACAGATACGCAGTATTTT
TRBV2	many	TRBJ2-3	15	NA	CASSDGGLGTDTQYF	TGTGCCAGCAGTGATGGAGGGTTGGGCACAGATACGCAGTATTTT
TRBV10-2	many	TRBJ1-5	13	TRBD1	CASTGQGDQPQHF	TGCGCCAGCACGGGACAGGGTGACCAGCCCCAGCATTTT
TRBV2	many	TRBJ1-5	13	NA	CASSGDGNQPQHF	TGTGCCAGCAGTGGGGACGGCAATCAGCCCCAGCATTTT
TRBV28	many	TRBJ2-2	17	TRBD1	CASSLPRQGAQAGELFF	TGTGCCAGCAGTTTACCTAGACAGGGGGCGCAGGCCGGGGAGCTGTTTTTT
TRBV12-3/TRBV12-4	many	TRBJ1-2	15	NA	CASSPGRGYFRGYTF	TGTGCCAGCAGTCCGGGACGAGGCTATTTTAGGGGCTACACCTTC
TRBV12-3/TRBV12-4	many	TRBJ1-1	17	NA	CASSSPSGRVLETEAFF	TGTGCCAGCAGCTCCCCTTCAGGGAGGGTATTAGAGACTGAAGCTTTCTTT
TRBV7-8	many	TRBJ1-1	17	NA	CASSLGGAQSMNTEAFF	TGTGCCAGCAGCTTAGGGGGGGCCCAGAGCATGAACACTGAAGCTTTCTTT
TRBV20-1	many	TRBJ1-2	15	TRBD1	CSASLPRGPLYGYTF	TGCAGTGCTAGCCTACCAAGGGGGCCTCTTTATGGCTACACCTTC
TRBV9	NA	TRBJ2-3	12	NA	CASSPHADTQYF	TGTGCCAGCAGCCCTCATGCAGATACGCAGTATTTT
TRBV20-1	many	TRBJ1-6	13	TRBD1	CSARDSYNSPLHF	TGCAGTGCCCGGGACAGTTATAATTCACCCCTCCACTTT
TRBV5-4	few	TRBJ1-6	17	NA	CASSLSAASSYNSPLHF	TGTGCCAGCAGCTTGTCTGCGGCGAGCTCCTATAATTCACCCCTCCACTTT
TRBV2	many	TRBJ1-6	14	TRBD1	CASSAGTGSSPLHF	TGTGCCAGCAGCGCCGGGACAGGTTCTTCACCCCTCCACTTT
TRBV28	many	TRBJ1-1	15	NA	CASSLYWRGGTEAFF	TGTGCCAGCAGTTTATATTGGCGGGGAGGAACTGAAGCTTTCTTT
TRBV13	many	TRBJ1-2	15	NA	CASSLAADGRGGYTF	TGTGCCAGCAGCTTAGCCGCGGACGGGAGGGGGGGCTACACCTTC
TRBV5-1	many	TRBJ2-7	15	NA	CASSSRGTGNYEQYF	TGCGCCAGCAGCTCGCGCGGGACTGGGAACTACGAGCAGTACTTC
TRBV5-1	many	TRBJ1-1	14	TRBD1	CASSFDRVNTEAFF	TGCGCCAGCAGCTTCGACAGGGTGAACACTGAAGCTTTCTTT
TRBV4-2	few	TRBJ2-7	14	NA	CASSQDTPAVEQYF	TGTGCCAGCAGCCAAGATACTCCGGCAGTCGAGCAGTACTTC
TRBV7-2	few	TRBJ1-1	15	NA	CASRKGGMGFTEAFF	TGTGCCAGCAGGAAGGGGGGGATGGGGTTCACTGAAGCTTTCTTT
TRBV12-3/TRBV12-4	NA	TRBJ2-1	16	TRBD2	CASSPVTAGGGNEQFF	TGTGCCAGCAGTCCCGTAACAGCGGGAGGGGGCAATGAGCAGTTCTTC
TRBV14	many	TRBJ2-1	16	TRBD2	CASSPYWRGGSDEQFF	TGTGCCAGCAGCCCCTACTGGCGGGGGGGCTCCGATGAGCAGTTCTTC
TRBV29-1	many	TRBJ2-1	13	NA	CSVYMSSYNEQFF	TGCAGCGTATACATGAGCTCCTACAATGAGCAGTTCTTC